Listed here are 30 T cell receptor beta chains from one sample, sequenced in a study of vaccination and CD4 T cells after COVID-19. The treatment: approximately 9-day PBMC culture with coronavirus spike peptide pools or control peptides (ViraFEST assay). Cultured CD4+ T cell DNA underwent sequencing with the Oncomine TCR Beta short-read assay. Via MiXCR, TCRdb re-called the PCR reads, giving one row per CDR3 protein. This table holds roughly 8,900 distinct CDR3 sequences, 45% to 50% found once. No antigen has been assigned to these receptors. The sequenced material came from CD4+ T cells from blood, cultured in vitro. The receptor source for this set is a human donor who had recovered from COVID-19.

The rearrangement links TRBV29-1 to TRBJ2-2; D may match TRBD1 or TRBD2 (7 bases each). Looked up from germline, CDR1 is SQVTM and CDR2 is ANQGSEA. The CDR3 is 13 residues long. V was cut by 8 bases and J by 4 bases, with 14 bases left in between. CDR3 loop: CSPGGVATGELFF. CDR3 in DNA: TGCAGCCCAGGGGGGGTAGCCACCGGGGAGCTGTTTTTT.

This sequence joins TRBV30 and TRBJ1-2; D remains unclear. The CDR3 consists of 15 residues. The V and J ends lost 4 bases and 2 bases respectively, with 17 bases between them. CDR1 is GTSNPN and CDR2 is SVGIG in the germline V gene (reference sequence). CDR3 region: CAWKGIGPMNYGYTF. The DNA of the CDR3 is TGTGCCTGGAAAGGTATCGGACCGATGAACTATGGCTACACCTTC.

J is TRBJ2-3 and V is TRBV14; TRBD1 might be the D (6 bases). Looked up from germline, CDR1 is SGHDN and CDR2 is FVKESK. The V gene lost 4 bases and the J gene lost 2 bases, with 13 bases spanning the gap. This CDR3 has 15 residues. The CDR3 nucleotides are TGTGCCAGCAGCCTTACGACAGGTCCCACAGATACGCAGTATTTT. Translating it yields CASSLTTGPTDTQYF.

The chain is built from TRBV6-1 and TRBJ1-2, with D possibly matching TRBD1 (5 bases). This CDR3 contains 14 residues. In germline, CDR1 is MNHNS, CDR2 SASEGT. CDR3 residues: CARRRDGANYGYTF. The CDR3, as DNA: TGTGCTAGACGGCGGGACGGAGCTAACTATGGCTACACCTTC.

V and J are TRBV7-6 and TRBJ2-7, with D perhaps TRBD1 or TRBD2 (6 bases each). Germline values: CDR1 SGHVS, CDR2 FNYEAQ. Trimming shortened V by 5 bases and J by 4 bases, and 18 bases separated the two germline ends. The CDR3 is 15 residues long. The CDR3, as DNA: TGTGCCAGCAGCGAACACCAAGGGGGAGGTTACGAGCAGTACTTC. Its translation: CASSEHQGGGYEQYF. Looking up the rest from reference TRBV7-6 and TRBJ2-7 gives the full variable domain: GAGVSQSPRYKVTKRGQDVALRCDPISGHVSLYWYRQALGQGPEFLTYFNYEAQQDKSGLPNDRFSAERPEGSISTLTIQRTEQRDSAMYRCASSEHQGGGYEQYFGPGTRLTVT.

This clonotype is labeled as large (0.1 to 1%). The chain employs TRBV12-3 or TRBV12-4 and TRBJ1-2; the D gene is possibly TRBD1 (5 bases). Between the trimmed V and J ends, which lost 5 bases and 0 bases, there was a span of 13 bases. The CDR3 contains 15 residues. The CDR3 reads CASSKQGTANYGYTF. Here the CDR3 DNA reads TGTGCCAGCAGTAAACAAGGGACGGCTAACTATGGCTACACCTTC.

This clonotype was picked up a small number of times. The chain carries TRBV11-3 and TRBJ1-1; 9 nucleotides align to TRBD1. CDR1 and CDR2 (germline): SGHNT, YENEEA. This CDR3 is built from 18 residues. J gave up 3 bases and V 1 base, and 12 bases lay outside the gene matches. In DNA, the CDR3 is TGTGCCAGCAGCTTAGTCCGGGACAGGGAATTGATTTACACTGAAGCTTTCTTT. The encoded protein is CASSLVRDRELIYTEAFF.

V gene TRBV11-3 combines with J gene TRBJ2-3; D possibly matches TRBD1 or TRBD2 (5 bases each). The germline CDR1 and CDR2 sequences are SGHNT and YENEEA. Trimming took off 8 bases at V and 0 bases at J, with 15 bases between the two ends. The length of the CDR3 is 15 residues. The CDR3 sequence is CASSRDQRSTDTQYF. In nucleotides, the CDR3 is TGTGCCAGCTCCAGGGACCAAAGAAGCACAGATACGCAGTATTTT.

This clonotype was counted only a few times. The CDR3 region has the DNA TGTGCCAGCAGCCCCGGGCTGCTACCCTTGAACACTGAAGCTTTCTTT. It specifies CASSPGLLPLNTEAFF. V and J are TRBV7-2 and TRBJ1-1; no definite D call. The CDR3 has 16 amino acids. CDR1 and CDR2 (germline): SGHTA, FQGNSA. V dropped 5 bases and J dropped 0 bases, with 16 bases sitting between them.

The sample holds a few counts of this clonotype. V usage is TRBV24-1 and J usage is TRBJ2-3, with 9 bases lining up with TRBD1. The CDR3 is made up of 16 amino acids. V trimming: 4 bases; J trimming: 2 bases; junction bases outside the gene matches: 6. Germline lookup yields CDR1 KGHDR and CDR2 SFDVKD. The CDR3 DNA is TGTGCCACCAGTGACTCGACAGGGGGTCTCACAGATACGCAGTATTTT. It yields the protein CATSDSTGGLTDTQYF.

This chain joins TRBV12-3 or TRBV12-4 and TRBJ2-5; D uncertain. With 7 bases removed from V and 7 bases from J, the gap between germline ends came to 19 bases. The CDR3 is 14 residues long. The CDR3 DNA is TGTGCCAGCACCCTTTCGGCAGGCTCTGGGACCCAGTACTTC. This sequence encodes CASTLSAGSGTQYF.

Written as DNA, the CDR3 is TGCAGTGCTAGAGGGAAGACAGGGTTGGGCACTGAAGCTTTCTTT. Protein sequence: CSARGKTGLGTEAFF. This rearrangement joins TRBV20-1 to TRBJ1-1, with TRBD1 matching over 7 bases. Trimming took 1 base from V and 4 from J; bases not matched to a gene: 9. Germline CDR1 and CDR2: DFQATT and SNEGSKA (reference sequence). The CDR3 spans 15 residues.

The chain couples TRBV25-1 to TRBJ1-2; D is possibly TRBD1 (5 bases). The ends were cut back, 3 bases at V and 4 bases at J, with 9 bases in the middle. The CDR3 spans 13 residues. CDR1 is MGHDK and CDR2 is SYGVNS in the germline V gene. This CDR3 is CASSEGGGYGYTF. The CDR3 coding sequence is TGTGCCAGCAGTGAGGGGGGGGGCTATGGCTACACCTTC.

The CDR3 nucleotides read TGTGCCAGCAGCTTAGGGCGGAGTCCCCAAGAGACCCAGTACTTC. Protein product: CASSLGRSPQETQYF. The chain links TRBV11-3 to TRBJ2-5; unclear D gene. Trimming pared 1 base from V and 1 base from J, leaving 10 bases between. From germline, CDR1 is SGHNT and CDR2 YENEEA. The CDR3 runs 15 residues.

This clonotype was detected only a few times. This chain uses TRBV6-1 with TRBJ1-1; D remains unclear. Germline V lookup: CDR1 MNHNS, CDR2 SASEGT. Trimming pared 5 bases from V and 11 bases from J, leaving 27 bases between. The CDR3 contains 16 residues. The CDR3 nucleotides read TGTGCCAGCAGTCAGCGAGACGGGGTTAGGGTGAGGAGGGCTTTCTTT. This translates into CASSQRDGVRVRRAFF.

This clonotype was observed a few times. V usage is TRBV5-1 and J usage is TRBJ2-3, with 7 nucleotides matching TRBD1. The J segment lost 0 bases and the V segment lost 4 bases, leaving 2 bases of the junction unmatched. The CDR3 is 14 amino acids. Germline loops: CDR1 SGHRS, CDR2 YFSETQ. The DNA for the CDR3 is TGCGCCAGCAGCATGGGACAGAGCACAGATACGCAGTATTTT. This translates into CASSMGQSTDTQYF.

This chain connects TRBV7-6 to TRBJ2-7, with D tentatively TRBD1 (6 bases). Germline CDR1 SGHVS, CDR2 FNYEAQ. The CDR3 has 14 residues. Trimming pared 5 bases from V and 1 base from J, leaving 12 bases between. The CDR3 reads CASSENRASYEQYF. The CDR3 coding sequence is TGTGCCAGCAGCGAAAACAGGGCTTCCTACGAGCAGTACTTC.

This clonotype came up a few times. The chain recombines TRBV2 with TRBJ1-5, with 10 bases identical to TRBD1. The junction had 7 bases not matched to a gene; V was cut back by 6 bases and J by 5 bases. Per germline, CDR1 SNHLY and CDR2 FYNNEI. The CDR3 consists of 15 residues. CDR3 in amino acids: CASSRRTGGDQPQHF. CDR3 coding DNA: TGTGCCAGCAGCCGTAGGACAGGGGGGGATCAGCCCCAGCATTTT.

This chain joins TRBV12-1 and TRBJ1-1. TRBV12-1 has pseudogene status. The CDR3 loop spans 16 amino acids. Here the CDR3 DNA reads TGTGCCAGCAGCTTTGGTAGAAAGGGAACTCACACTGAAGCTTTCTTT. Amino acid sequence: CASSFGRKGTHTEAFF.

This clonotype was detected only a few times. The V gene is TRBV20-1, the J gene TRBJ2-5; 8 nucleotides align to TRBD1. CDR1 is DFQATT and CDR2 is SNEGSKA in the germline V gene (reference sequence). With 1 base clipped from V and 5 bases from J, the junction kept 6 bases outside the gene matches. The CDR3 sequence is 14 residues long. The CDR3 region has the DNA TGCAGTGCTAGAGCTCACAGGGGGTGGGAGACCCAGTACTTC. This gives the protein CSARAHRGWETQYF.

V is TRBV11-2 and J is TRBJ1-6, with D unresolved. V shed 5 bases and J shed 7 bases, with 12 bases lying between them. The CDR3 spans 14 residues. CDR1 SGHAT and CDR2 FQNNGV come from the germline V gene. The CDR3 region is CASSIDISNSPLHF. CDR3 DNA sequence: TGTGCCAGCAGCATCGACATTTCCAATTCACCCCTCCACTTT.

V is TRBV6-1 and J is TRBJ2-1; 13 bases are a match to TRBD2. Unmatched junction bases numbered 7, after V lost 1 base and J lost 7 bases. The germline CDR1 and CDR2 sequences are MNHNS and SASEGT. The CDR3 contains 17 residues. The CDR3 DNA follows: TGTGCCAGCAGTGAAGGTTATACGACTAGCGGGAGGAATGAGCAGTTCTTC. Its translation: CASSEGYTTSGRNEQFF.

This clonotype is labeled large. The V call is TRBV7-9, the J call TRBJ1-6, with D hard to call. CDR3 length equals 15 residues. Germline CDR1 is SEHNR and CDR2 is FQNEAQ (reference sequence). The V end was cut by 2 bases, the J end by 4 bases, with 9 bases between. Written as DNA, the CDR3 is TGTGCCAGCAGCTTAAACGCCGAGTATAATTCACCCCTCCACTTT. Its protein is CASSLNAEYNSPLHF.

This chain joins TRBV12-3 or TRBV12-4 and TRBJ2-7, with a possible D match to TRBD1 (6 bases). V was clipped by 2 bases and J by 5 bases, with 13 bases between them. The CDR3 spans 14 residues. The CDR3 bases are TGTGCCAGCAGTTTAAGTGGCAGGGGACACGAGCAGTACTTC. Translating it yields CASSLSGRGHEQYF.

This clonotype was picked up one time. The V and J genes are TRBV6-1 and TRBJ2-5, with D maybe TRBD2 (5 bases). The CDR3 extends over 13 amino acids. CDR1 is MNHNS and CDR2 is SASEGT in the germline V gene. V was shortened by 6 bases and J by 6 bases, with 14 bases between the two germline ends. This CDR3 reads CASSSDGKKTQYF. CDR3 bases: TGTGCCAGCAGCAGCGACGGGAAAAAGACCCAGTACTTC.

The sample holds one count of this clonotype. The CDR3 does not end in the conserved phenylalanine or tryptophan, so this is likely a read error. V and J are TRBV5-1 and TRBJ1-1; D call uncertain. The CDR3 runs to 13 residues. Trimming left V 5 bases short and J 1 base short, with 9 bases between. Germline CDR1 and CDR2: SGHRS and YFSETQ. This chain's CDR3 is CASRQRGNTEAFL. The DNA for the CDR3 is TGCGCCAGCAGGCAACGTGGGAACACTGAAGCTTTCCTT.

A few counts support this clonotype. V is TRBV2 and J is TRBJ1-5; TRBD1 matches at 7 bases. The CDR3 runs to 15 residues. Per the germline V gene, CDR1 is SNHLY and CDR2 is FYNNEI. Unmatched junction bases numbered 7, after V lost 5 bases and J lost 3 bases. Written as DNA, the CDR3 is TGTGCCAGCAGTATGATCCAGGGGGACAATCAGCCCCAGCATTTT. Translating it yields CASSMIQGDNQPQHF.

The CDR3 loop reads CASSTETSNYGYTF. DNA of the CDR3: TGTGCCAGCAGTACAGAAACCTCTAACTATGGCTACACCTTC. The chain links TRBV7-2 to TRBJ1-2; no reliable D call. This CDR3 spans 14 amino acids. The V gene lost 6 bases and the J gene lost 0 bases, with 11 bases spanning the gap. From germline, CDR1 is SGHTA and CDR2 FQGNSA.

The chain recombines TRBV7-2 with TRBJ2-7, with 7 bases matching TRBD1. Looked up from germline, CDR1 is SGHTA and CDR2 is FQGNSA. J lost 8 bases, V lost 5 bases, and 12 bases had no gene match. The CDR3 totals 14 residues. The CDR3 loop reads CASSESGTAPKQYF. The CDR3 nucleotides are TGTGCCAGCAGCGAGTCCGGGACAGCGCCTAAGCAGTACTTC. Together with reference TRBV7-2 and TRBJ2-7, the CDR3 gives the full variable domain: GAGVSQSPSNKVTEKGKDVELRCDPISGHTALYWYRQSLGQGLEFLIYFQGNSAPDKSGLPSDRFSAERTGGSVSTLTIQRTQQEDSAVYLCASSESGTAPKQYFGPGTRLTVT.

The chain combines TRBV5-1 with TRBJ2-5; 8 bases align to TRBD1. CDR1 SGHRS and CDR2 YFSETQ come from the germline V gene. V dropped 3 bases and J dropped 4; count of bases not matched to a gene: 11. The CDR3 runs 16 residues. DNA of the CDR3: TGCGCCAGCAGCTCTTTGGACAGGGCGATCGGAGAGACCCAGTACTTC. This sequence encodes CASSSLDRAIGETQYF.